This TCR beta chain emerged from a study of CD8+CD57+ T cells in acquired aplastic anemia. This CDR3 is built from 16 residues. Trimming removed 5 bases at V and 7 bases at J, with 21 bases between. Germline CDR1 and CDR2: SGHTA and FQGNSA. TCR beta VDJ combinations and CDR3 sequences were profiled from genomic DNA. In TCRdb, the reads were re-called with MiXCR into one record per CDR3 protein. Of 400,000 to 450,000 distinct CDR3 sequences listed, under 80% were seen once; the top ten hold 4%. The V gene is TRBV7-2, the J gene TRBJ2-1; D possibly corresponds to TRBD1 (6 bases). Material: sorted CD4+, CD8+, or CD8+CD57+ T cells (not recorded which) from PBMCs. The TCR comes from a human donor in good health, serving as a control. CDR3 DNA: TGTGCCAGCAGCATTAGCAGGGGCCCAAATACGAATGAGCAGTTCTTC. It yields the protein CASSISRGPNTNEQFF.